The entry that follows covers one T cell receptor beta chain sequence. The sample belongs to a study of blood T cell repertoires in COVID-19. The CDR3 runs 20 residues. The trim removed 4 bases at V and 4 bases at J, leaving 22 bases unmatched. CDR1 SGHRS and CDR2 YFSETQ come from the germline V gene. Recruits, aged about 18 to 95 years, lived in 20 to 30 US areas. Generated by immunoSEQ multiplex PCR, the TCRdb table keeps only in-frame clones and is missing some. The table records about 210,000 clones, around 89% of them present only once. Sequenced: PBMCs or T cells enriched from blood (not recorded which). This chain links TRBV5-1 with TRBJ2-2, with 7 positions matching TRBD2. This receptor was taken from a man younger than 40 who had recovered from COVID-19. The CDR3 loop is CASSTQAASGRTSVTGELFF. The CDR3 DNA follows: TGCGCCAGCAGCACCCAGGCGGCTAGCGGCAGGACCTCGGTCACCGGGGAGCTGTTTTTT.